The present T cell receptor beta chain was sequenced within a study of beta chain features in type 1 diabetes. Study observations and caveats: The naive, central memory and Treg TCRB repertoires of patients appeared to be more similar to one another than those of healthy donors. It was not settled here whether HLA type affects TCRB rearrangement.

It was one heparinised blood draw, averaging around 110 mL, that each donor gave. CD4+ naive, central memory, regulatory and stem cell-like memory cells were sorted via CD45RO/CCR7/CD25/CD127/CD95/CD27. The study reverse transcribed the entire isolated RNA, so it sequenced expressed TCRB transcripts. Clones were sequenced by immunoSEQ multiplex PCR, and TCRdb holds only the in-frame ones, with some missing. There are fewer than 900,000 clones in the sample; around a sixth occur only once, and 0.023% lies in the top ten. Per the germline V gene, CDR1 is SEHNR and CDR2 is FQNEAQ (reference sequence). With 1 base clipped from V and 4 bases from J, the junction kept 1 base outside the gene matches. There are 15 residues in the CDR3. Details on this clone: Its antigen remains unidentified.

J is TRBJ2-2 and V is TRBV7-9, with 9 nucleotides matching TRBD1. The receptor comes from a woman under 30 in good health. Sequenced input: naive CD4+ T cells from blood. In DNA form, the CDR3 reads TGTGCCAGCAGCTTAGGGACAGGGGCCACCGGGGAGCTGTTTTTT. Translation: CASSLGTGATGELFF.